This T cell receptor beta chain was documented in a study of blood T cell repertoires in COVID-19. Study-wide background: Sample material is recorded as cDNA or gDNA derived from T cells, B-cell-depleted T cells, or PBMCs.

Grouping used clinical history reported by participants in a survey and questionnaire. For recovered donors of Cohort 3, there were two negative PCRs, clearance, or symptom resolution. Source study methods: The assay estimated nucleated cells by amplifying reference gene primers. Profiled with immunoSEQ multiplex PCR; TCRdb holds only in-frame clones, not every one. That table supplies the V and J calls and clone size; D and trimming were determined from the DNA. The sample lists about 310,000 clones; 89% were seen once. Trimming removed 1 base at V and 2 bases at J, with 12 bases between. The CDR3 is 16 amino acids. Per germline, CDR1 SGHRS and CDR2 YFSETQ.

The sequencing sample was made of PBMCs or T cells enriched from blood (not recorded which). The chain employs TRBV5-1 and TRBJ2-2; D is possibly TRBD1 (6 bases). The clonotype originates from a woman in her forties who had recovered from COVID-19. CDR3 in amino acids: CASSLNLDRNTGELFF. For the CDR3, the DNA is TGCGCCAGCAGCTTGAATCTGGACAGAAACACCGGGGAGCTGTTTTTT. Drawing the rest from reference TRBV5-1 and TRBJ2-2, the complete variable domain is KAGVTQTPRYLIKTRGQQVTLSCSPISGHRSVSWYQQTPGQGLQFLFEYFSETQRNKGNFPGRFSGRQFSNSRSEMNVSTLELGDSALYLCASSLNLDRNTGELFFGEGSRLTVL.